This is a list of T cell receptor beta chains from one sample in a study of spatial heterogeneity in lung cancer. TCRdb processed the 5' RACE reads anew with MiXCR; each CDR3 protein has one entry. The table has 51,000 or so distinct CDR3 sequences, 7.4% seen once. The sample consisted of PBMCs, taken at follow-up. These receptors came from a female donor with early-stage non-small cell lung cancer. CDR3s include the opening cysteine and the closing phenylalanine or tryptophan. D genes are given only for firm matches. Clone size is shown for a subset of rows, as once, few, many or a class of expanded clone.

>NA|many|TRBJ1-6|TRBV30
TGTGCCTGGAGACCGGGGGGACATAATTCACCCCTCCACTTT
CAWRPGGHNSPLHF
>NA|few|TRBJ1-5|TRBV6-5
TGTGCCAGCAGTTACAAATCTCCGGGATTTGGTCAGCCCCAGCATTTT
CASSYKSPGFGQPQHF
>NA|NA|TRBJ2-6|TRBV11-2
TGTGCCAGCAGCTTAAAGTCCCGCGGGTACTCTGGGGCCAACGTCCTGACTTTC
CASSLKSRGYSGANVLTF
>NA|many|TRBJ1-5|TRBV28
TGTGCCAGCAGTGTGAGCAATCAGCCCCAGCATTTT
CASSVSNQPQHF
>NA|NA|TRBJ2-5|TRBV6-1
TGTGCCAGCGGACGGGGACCCGAAGAGACCCAGTACTTC
CASGRGPEETQYF
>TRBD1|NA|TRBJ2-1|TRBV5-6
TGTGCCAGCTCTCCAATTGGACAGGGTATTTCGAGTGAGCAGTTCTTC
CASSPIGQGISSEQFF
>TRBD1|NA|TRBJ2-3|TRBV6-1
TGTGCCAGCAGTGAGCAGGACAGGGCCCTGGGGGCAGATACGCAGTATTTT
CASSEQDRALGADTQYF
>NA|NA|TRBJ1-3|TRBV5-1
TGCGCCAGCAGCTTGATCGGGACCACTCGAGGGGGAAACACCATATATTTT
CASSLIGTTRGGNTIYF
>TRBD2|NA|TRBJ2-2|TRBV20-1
TGCAGTGCAGGACCACTAGCGGGGGCCACCGGGGAGCTGTTTTTT
CSAGPLAGATGELFF
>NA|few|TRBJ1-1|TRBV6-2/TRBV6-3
TGTGCCAGCAGTTACCCCGCCGGAGGAGGAACTGAAGCTTTCTTT
CASSYPAGGGTEAFF
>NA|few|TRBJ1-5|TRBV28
TGTGCCAGCAGTTTGGGGCAGATTTATCCCCAGCATTTT
CASSLGQIYPQHF
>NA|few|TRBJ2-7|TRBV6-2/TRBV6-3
TGTGCCAGCGGGGGAAAGGTGGGCCCGACCTACGAGCAGTACTTC
CASGGKVGPTYEQYF
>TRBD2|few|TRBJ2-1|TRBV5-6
TGTGCCAGCAGCTTGGAGCGGGGGGGACACAATGAGCAGTTCTTC
CASSLERGGHNEQFF
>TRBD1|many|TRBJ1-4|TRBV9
TGTGCCAGCAGCAAAACGGGACAGACAACTAATGAAAAACTGTTTTTT
CASSKTGQTTNEKLFF
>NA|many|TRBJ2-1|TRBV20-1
TGCAGTGCTAGAGATGATGGAAGGGAGCAGTTCTTC
CSARDDGREQFF
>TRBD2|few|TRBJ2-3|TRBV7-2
TGTGCCAGCAGGTCTAACCGCGGGGGGCAAACAGATACGCAGTATTTT
CASRSNRGGQTDTQYF
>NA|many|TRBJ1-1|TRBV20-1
TGCAGTGCTAGAGGCAACGCCGGGGCCCTCACTGAAGCTTTCTTT
CSARGNAGALTEAFF
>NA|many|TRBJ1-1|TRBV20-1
TGCAGTGCTAGCGCCTCCGGGACAACGAACACTGAAGCTTTCTTT
CSASASGTTNTEAFF
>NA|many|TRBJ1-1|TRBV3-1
TGTGCCAGCCGGGGTTGGAGGTACACTGAAGCTTTCTTT
CASRGWRYTEAFF
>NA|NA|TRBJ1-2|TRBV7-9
TGTGCCAGCAGCCTATTGGAAGGTTACACCTTC
CASSLLEGYTF
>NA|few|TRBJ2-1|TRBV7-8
TGTGCCAGCAGCTCCCGTTTGGGAGGATACAATGAGCAGTTCTTC
CASSSRLGGYNEQFF
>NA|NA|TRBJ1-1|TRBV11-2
TGTGCCAGCAGCACACGGCGTTTGAACACTGAAGCTTTCTTT
CASSTRRLNTEAFF
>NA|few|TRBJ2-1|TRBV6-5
TGTGCCAGCAGTTACGCCTCAACAGGTACCTACAATGAGCAGTTCTTC
CASSYASTGTYNEQFF
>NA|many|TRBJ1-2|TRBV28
TGTGCCAGCAGCTCCCCTCACCAGCAGGGAAACTATGGCTACACCTTC
CASSSPHQQGNYGYTF